The 31 T cell receptor beta chains in this list originate from one sample, sequenced in a study of blood T cell repertoires in COVID-19. This table comes from immunoSEQ multiplex PCR, and its TCRdb copy is limited to in-frame clones, with some not included. Here the sample spans approximately 150,000 clones, 93% being singletons. The sequencing input was peripheral blood. These TCRs come from a woman aged 55 to 70 with COVID-19, enrolled during active disease.

The chain carries TRBV18 and TRBJ1-4; weak D call: TRBD1 (5 bases). The CDR3 runs 14 residues. The ends were cut back, 6 bases at V and 6 bases at J, with 14 bases in the middle. Germline CDR1 KGHSH, CDR2 LQKENI. CDR3 bases: TGTGCCAGCTCTTACCTGGGGGAGGATGAAAAACTGTTTTTT. Amino acids: CASSYLGEDEKLFF.

The V gene is TRBV20-1, the J gene TRBJ2-7; D gene unclear. The V end was cut by 2 bases, the J end by 3 bases, with 5 bases between. The CDR3 sequence is 11 residues long. The V gene's germline CDR1 is DFQATT and CDR2 SNEGSKA (reference sequence). This chain's CDR3 is CSARRGYEQYF. DNA of the CDR3: TGCAGTGCTAGACGAGGCTACGAGCAGTACTTC.

This clone was found once. The chain carries TRBV21-1 and TRBJ2-1; TRBD2 is taken as the D call from the table, unchecked against the DNA. TRBV21-1 is a known pseudogene. The CDR3 loop spans 15 amino acids. The CDR3 spells CASSKENRDYNEQFF. In DNA, the CDR3 is TGTGCCAGCAGCAAAGAAAACCGGGACTACAATGAGCAGTTCTTC.

Concerning this clone itself: At the DNA level, this CDR3 is encoded by other sequences in the same sample as well. CDR3 sequence reads: CASRPGMNTEAFF. CDR3 nucleotides: TGTGCCAGCAGACCAGGTATGAACACTGAAGCTTTCTTT. The rearrangement links TRBV6-5 to TRBJ1-1; D is unclear. V gave up 6 bases and J gave up 0 bases, with 8 bases separating them. CDR1 is MNHEY, CDR2 SVGAGI, per germline. This CDR3 has 13 amino acids.

The rearrangement uses TRBV6-2 or TRBV6-3 and TRBJ2-7; a weak D match, TRBD1 (5 bases). This CDR3 is 15 amino acids long. V lost 0 bases, J lost 0 bases, and 9 bases lay in between. The germline V gene encodes CDR1 MNHEY and CDR2 SVGEGT. CDR3 nucleotide sequence: TGTGCCAGCAGTTACTCATCAGGGCGCTCCTACGAGCAGTACTTC. Translation gives CASSYSSGRSYEQYF.

The V call is TRBV5-5, the J call TRBJ1-1; D remains ambiguous. This CDR3 contains 14 residues. Germline V gene sequence: CDR1 SGHKS, CDR2 YYEKEE (reference sequence). The germline V and J ends were trimmed by 1 base and 1 base, with 8 bases remaining between them. The CDR3 DNA sequence: TGTGCCAGCAGCTTGAGTGGGCAGAACACTGAAGCTTTCTTT. It translates to CASSLSGQNTEAFF.

The rearrangement links TRBV5-1 to TRBJ1-2, with TRBD1 matching over 9 bases. CDR3 length: 17 residues. Trimming cost V 4 bases and J 7 bases; bases outside gene matches: 17. Germline-derived CDR1 and CDR2 are SGHRS and YFSETQ. CDR3 DNA: TGCGCCAGCAGCGTACTCGGGACAGGGTCCAGGGTGGGTGGCTACACCTTC. This sequence encodes CASSVLGTGSRVGGYTF.

In DNA form, the CDR3 reads TGCGCCAGCAGCCCGGACAGTTACGAGCAGTACTTC. Translation: CASSPDSYEQYF. This chain uses TRBV5-1 with TRBJ2-7, with D tentatively TRBD1 (6 bases). Trimming removed 4 bases from V and 4 bases from J, with 9 bases in between. The CDR3 contains 12 residues. CDR1 and CDR2 (germline): SGHRS, YFSETQ.

This rearrangement joins TRBV10-3 to TRBJ1-2; D remains unclear. This CDR3 has 14 amino acids. The V and J ends lost 10 bases and 0 bases respectively, with 15 bases between them. Looked up from germline, CDR1 is ENHRY and CDR2 is SYGVKD. As DNA, the CDR3 is TGTGCCACCGCTCGCAGTGAGGCTAACTATGGCTACACCTTC. It encodes CATARSEANYGYTF.

The chain recombines TRBV4-1 with TRBJ1-4; D call uncertain. Germline values: CDR1 MGHRA, CDR2 YSYEKL. The V gene lost 3 bases and the J gene lost 8 bases, with 19 bases spanning the gap. This CDR3 contains 16 residues. This CDR3 reads CASSHATGGSREKLFF. CDR3 in DNA: TGCGCCAGCAGCCACGCCACCGGAGGGTCTAGGGAAAAACTGTTTTTT.

The chain employs TRBV15 and TRBJ1-4; D unresolved. In germline, CDR1 is LNHNV, CDR2 YYDKDF (reference sequence). V was shortened by 5 bases and J by 5 bases, with 6 bases between the two germline ends. This CDR3 contains 12 residues. The CDR3 loop reads CATSPRNEKLFF. The CDR3 nucleotides read TGTGCCACCAGCCCTAGGAATGAAAAACTGTTTTTT.

The rearrangement uses TRBV6-2 or TRBV6-3 and TRBJ1-1; 7 positions match TRBD1. Germline CDR1 reads MNHEY; CDR2 reads SVGEGT. V was clipped by 6 bases and J by 6 bases; unmatched bases: 7. CDR3 size: 13 residues. The CDR3 DNA reads as TGTGCCAGCAGCGGACAGGACGCGCCTGAAGCTTTCTTT. This codes for CASSGQDAPEAFF.

This sequence joins TRBV30 and TRBJ1-6; 8 bases agree with TRBD1. The V gene end was trimmed by 0 bases and the J gene end by 10 bases; junction bases not matched to a gene: 5. Germline-derived CDR1 and CDR2 are GTSNPN and SVGIG (reference sequence). The CDR3 extends over 14 amino acids. The DNA of the CDR3 is TGTGCCTGGAGTGTGGGCAGGGGGCGATCACCCCTCCACTTT. Translating gives CAWSVGRGRSPLHF.

The rearrangement uses TRBV12-3 or TRBV12-4 and TRBJ1-2; 8 nucleotides agree with TRBD1. Trimming removed 6 bases from V and 7 bases from J; junction bases left unmatched: 7. CDR3 length equals 13 residues. Written as DNA, the CDR3 is TGTGCCAGCAGCCTGACAGGGGCCGGTGGCTACACCTTC. Translation gives CASSLTGAGGYTF.

The chain recombines TRBV3-1 (or the pseudogene TRBV3-2) with TRBJ1-2, with no clear D. The CDR3 loop spans 14 amino acids. From germline, CDR1 is LGHDT and CDR2 YNNKEL (reference sequence). V lost 1 base to trimming and J lost 5 bases, with 11 bases between them. This CDR3 is CASSQVPVNYGYTF. DNA of the CDR3: TGTGCCAGCAGCCAAGTCCCAGTGAATTATGGCTACACCTTC.

The CDR3 loop reads CASSLTSRGYSNQPQHF. CDR3 sequence (DNA): TGTGCCAGCAGTTTAACTTCCAGGGGCTATAGCAATCAGCCCCAGCATTTT. V usage is TRBV27 and J usage is TRBJ1-5; a possible D gene is TRBD1 (6 bases). Germline CDR1 MNHEY, CDR2 SMNVEV (reference sequence). V dropped 2 bases and J dropped 0 bases, with 14 bases sitting between them. The CDR3 length is 17 residues.

The chain joins TRBV4-3 to TRBJ2-1; 9 bases agree with TRBD1. The CDR3 sequence is 15 residues long. J lost 3 bases, V lost 6 bases, and 6 bases had no gene match. CDR1 is LGHNA and CDR2 is YSLEER in the germline V gene. DNA of the CDR3: TGCGCCAGCAGTCTCAGGGACAGGGTCTACAATGAGCAGTTCTTC. This sequence encodes CASSLRDRVYNEQFF.

The chain links TRBV23-1 to TRBJ1-2; the D is unclear. TRBV23-1 is an ORF, and what it does is uncertain. V lost 0 bases, J lost 1 base, and 15 bases lay in between. CDR3 size: 17 residues. CDR3 coding DNA: TGCGCCAGCAGTCAATCCGCCCAAGCCGATCTTAACTATGGCTACACCTTC. Protein product: CASSQSAQADLNYGYTF.

The CDR3 spells CASSRDRPTATNEKLFF. CDR3 sequence (DNA): TGTGCCAGCTCACGAGACAGACCCACCGCAACTAATGAAAAACTGTTTTTT. This chain links TRBV18 with TRBJ1-4; a possible D gene is TRBD1 (5 bases). Trimming left V 4 bases short and J 0 bases short, with 15 bases between. This CDR3 comprises 17 residues. The V gene's germline CDR1 is KGHSH and CDR2 LQKENI.

V gene TRBV30 combines with J gene TRBJ2-7; 8 bases match TRBD1. The CDR3 extends over 12 amino acids. CDR1 and CDR2 from the germline V gene are GTSNPN and SVGIG (reference sequence). J gave up 5 bases and V 2 bases, and 2 bases lay outside the gene matches. The CDR3, as DNA: TGTGCCTGGAGTAAGACAGGGGACGAGCAGTACTTC. This sequence encodes CAWSKTGDEQYF.

This clone appeared a few times. The rearrangement joins TRBV5-1 to TRBJ2-1; TRBD1 might be the D (5 bases). V was trimmed by 0 bases and J by 4 bases, leaving 17 bases between them. CDR3 length: 17 amino acids. Germline CDR1 and CDR2: SGHRS and YFSETQ. The CDR3, as DNA: TGCGCCAGCAGCTTGGGAGTCAGGGTAGGGTTATACAATGAGCAGTTCTTC. Protein sequence: CASSLGVRVGLYNEQFF. Full variable domain (missing parts from reference TRBV5-1 and TRBJ2-1): KAGVTQTPRYLIKTRGQQVTLSCSPISGHRSVSWYQQTPGQGLQFLFEYFSETQRNKGNFPGRFSGRQFSNSRSEMNVSTLELGDSALYLCASSLGVRVGLYNEQFFGPGTRLTVL.

The chain uses TRBV25-1 and TRBJ2-2; a possible D gene is TRBD1 (6 bases). V was clipped by 3 bases and J by 3 bases, with 14 bases between them. This CDR3 contains 16 residues. CDR1 and CDR2 from the germline V gene are MGHDK and SYGVNS. CDR3 sequence reads: CASSDGTRGYTGELFF. The CDR3 DNA is TGTGCCAGCAGTGATGGGACAAGGGGATACACCGGGGAGCTGTTTTTT.

The chain's CDR3 is CASSTSTGRTHTIYF. CDR3 DNA sequence: TGTGCCAGTAGTACCTCTACAGGCCGGACACACACCATATATTTT. The rearrangement uses TRBV19 and TRBJ1-3; a possible D gene is TRBD1 (5 bases). Trimming took off 4 bases at V and 8 bases at J, with 18 bases between the two ends. The CDR3 totals 15 residues. Germline loops: CDR1 LNHDA, CDR2 SQIVND (reference sequence).

This chain uses TRBV5-1 with TRBJ1-1; possible D gene TRBD1, 5 bases. Trimming removed 0 bases from V and 12 bases from J, with 15 bases in between. This CDR3 has 13 amino acids. CDR1 SGHRS and CDR2 YFSETQ come from the germline V gene. In nucleotides, the CDR3 is TGCGCCAGCAGCTTGGCACTCCAGGGTGAGCCTTTCTTT. It encodes CASSLALQGEPFF.

This clone was seen just once. The J gene is TRBJ2-3, the V gene TRBV7-9, with D perhaps TRBD1 (5 bases). The CDR3 is 16 residues long. V was cut by 4 bases and J by 5 bases, with 19 bases left in between. Looked up from germline, CDR1 is SEHNR and CDR2 is FQNEAQ (reference sequence). CDR3 sequence: CASSSQGTRQGDTQYF. The CDR3 DNA reads as TGTGCCAGCAGCTCCCAGGGTACCCGCCAGGGAGATACGCAGTATTTT.

This clone was seen only a few times. The chain uses TRBV15 and TRBJ1-2; a weak D match, TRBD1 (6 bases). Trimming removed 0 bases from V and 4 bases from J, with 12 bases in between. Germline CDR1 reads LNHNV; CDR2 reads YYDKDF (reference sequence). The length of the CDR3 is 15 residues. This CDR3 reads CATSREGGHLYGYTF. The CDR3 DNA reads TGTGCCACCAGCAGAGAGGGGGGGCATCTCTATGGCTACACCTTC.

V gene TRBV7-9 combines with J gene TRBJ1-2, with D unclear. Germline values: CDR1 SEHNR, CDR2 FQNEAQ (reference sequence). CDR3 length: 11 amino acids. The V and J ends lost 5 bases and 3 bases respectively, with 4 bases between them. CDR3 protein: CASSQDYGYTF. CDR3 nucleotides: TGTGCCAGCAGCCAGGACTATGGCTACACCTTC.

This clone has only one observation. The V call is TRBV6-1, the J call TRBJ1-2, with TRBD1 as a possible D gene (5 bases). The CDR3 runs 14 residues. With 1 base removed from V and 8 bases from J, the gap between germline ends came to 14 bases. CDR1 and CDR2 (germline): MNHNS, SASEGT. The CDR3 DNA reads TGTGCCAGCAGTGAAGGGGGACTGATATGGGGCTACACCTTC. The encoded protein is CASSEGGLIWGYTF.

The chain links TRBV6-2 or TRBV6-3 to TRBJ2-7; TRBD2 might be the D (6 bases). The V and J ends lost 4 bases and 4 bases respectively, with 17 bases between them. The CDR3 sequence is 15 residues long. The V gene's germline CDR1 is MNHEY and CDR2 SVGEGT. CDR3 residues: CASSFIRFAGYEQYF. DNA for the CDR3: TGTGCCAGCAGTTTTATCCGGTTCGCGGGGTACGAGCAGTACTTC.

The chain is built from TRBV5-1 and TRBJ2-3; D possibly corresponds to TRBD2 (6 bases). This CDR3 has 15 amino acids. The germline V gene has CDR1 SGHRS and CDR2 YFSETQ. The V gene lost 4 bases and the J gene lost 4 bases, with 16 bases spanning the gap. CDR3 DNA: TGCGCCAGCAGCCACCGGGACTCCCAAGCAGATACGCAGTATTTT. This encodes CASSHRDSQADTQYF.

The chain links TRBV13 to TRBJ2-7; tentatively, D is TRBD1 (7 bases). The germline V gene encodes CDR1 PRHDT and CDR2 FYEKMQ (reference sequence). The CDR3 covers 15 residues. V was cut by 6 bases and J by 3 bases, with 18 bases left in between. The CDR3 bases are TGTGCCAGCAGTTACCCTCAGGGGGGTAACTACGAGCAGTACTTC. This translates into CASSYPQGGNYEQYF.